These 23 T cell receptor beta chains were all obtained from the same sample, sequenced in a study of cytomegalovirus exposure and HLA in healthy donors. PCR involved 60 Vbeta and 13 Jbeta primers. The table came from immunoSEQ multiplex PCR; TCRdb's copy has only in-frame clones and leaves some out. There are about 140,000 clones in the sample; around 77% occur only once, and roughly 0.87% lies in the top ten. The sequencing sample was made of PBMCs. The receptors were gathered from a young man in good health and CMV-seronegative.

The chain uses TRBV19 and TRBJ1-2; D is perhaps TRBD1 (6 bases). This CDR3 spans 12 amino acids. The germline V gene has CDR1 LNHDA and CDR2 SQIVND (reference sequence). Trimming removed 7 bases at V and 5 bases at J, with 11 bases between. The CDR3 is CASTGGVYGYTF. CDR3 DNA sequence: TGTGCCAGTACGGGGGGCGTTTATGGCTACACCTTC.

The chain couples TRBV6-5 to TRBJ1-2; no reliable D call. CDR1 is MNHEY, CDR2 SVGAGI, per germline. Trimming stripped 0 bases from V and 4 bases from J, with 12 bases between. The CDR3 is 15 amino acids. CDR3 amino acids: CASSYSTGVGYGYTF. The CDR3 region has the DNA TGTGCCAGCAGTTACTCGACCGGGGTGGGCTATGGCTACACCTTC.

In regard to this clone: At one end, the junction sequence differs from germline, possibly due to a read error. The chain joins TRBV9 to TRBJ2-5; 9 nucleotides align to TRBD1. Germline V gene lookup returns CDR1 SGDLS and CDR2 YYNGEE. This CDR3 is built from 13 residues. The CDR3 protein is CASSVEQGATRYF. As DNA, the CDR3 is TGTGCCAGCAGCGTAGAACAGGGGGCAACCCGGTACTTC.

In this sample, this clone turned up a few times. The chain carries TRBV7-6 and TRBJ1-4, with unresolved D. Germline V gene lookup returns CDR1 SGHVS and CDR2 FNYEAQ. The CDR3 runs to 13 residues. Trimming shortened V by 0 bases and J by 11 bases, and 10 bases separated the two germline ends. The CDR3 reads CASSLAEGGKLFF. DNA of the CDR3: TGTGCCAGCAGCTTAGCGGAGGGAGGGAAACTGTTTTTT.

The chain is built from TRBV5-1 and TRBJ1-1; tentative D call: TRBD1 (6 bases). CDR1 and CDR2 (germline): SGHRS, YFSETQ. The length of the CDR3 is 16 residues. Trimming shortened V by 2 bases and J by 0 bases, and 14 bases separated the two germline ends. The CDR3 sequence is CASSLGGGRVNTEAFF. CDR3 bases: TGCGCCAGCAGCTTAGGGGGGGGGAGAGTGAACACTGAAGCTTTCTTT. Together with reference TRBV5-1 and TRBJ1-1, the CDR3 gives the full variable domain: KAGVTQTPRYLIKTRGQQVTLSCSPISGHRSVSWYQQTPGQGLQFLFEYFSETQRNKGNFPGRFSGRQFSNSRSEMNVSTLELGDSALYLCASSLGGGRVNTEAFFGQGTRLTVV.

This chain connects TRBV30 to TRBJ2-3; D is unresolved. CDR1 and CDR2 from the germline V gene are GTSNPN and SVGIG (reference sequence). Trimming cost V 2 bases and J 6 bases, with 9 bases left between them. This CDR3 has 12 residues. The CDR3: CAWSTTRDTQYF. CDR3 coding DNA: TGTGCCTGGAGTACCACTCGCGATACGCAGTATTTT.

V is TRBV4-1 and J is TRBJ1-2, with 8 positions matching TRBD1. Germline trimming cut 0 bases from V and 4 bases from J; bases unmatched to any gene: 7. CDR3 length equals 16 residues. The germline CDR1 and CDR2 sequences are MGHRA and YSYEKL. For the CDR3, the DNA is TGCGCCAGCAGCCAAGATTCAGGGGACAGGAGCTATGGCTACACCTTC. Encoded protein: CASSQDSGDRSYGYTF.

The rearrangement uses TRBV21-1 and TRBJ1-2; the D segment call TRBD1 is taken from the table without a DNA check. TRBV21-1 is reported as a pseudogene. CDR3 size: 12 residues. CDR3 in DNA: TGTGCCAGCAGCACAGGGGCCTATGGCTACACCTTC. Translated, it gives CASSTGAYGYTF.

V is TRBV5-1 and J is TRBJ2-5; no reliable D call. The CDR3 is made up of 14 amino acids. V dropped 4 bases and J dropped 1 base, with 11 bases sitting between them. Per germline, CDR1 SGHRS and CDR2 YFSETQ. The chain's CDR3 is CASSQTSAQETQYF. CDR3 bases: TGCGCCAGCAGCCAGACATCCGCCCAAGAGACCCAGTACTTC.

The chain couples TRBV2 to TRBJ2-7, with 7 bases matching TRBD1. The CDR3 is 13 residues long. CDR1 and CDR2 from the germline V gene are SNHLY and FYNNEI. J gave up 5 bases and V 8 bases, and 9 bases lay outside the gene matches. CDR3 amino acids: CASGRDSSDEQYF. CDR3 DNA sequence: TGTGCCAGCGGCCGGGACAGCTCTGACGAGCAGTACTTC.

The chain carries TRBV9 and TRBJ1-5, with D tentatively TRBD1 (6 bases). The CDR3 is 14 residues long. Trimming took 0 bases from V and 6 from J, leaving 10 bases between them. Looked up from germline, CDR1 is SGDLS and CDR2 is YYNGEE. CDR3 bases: TGTGCCAGCAGCGTAGGGGGGCTGGGTCAGCCCCAGCATTTT. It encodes CASSVGGLGQPQHF.

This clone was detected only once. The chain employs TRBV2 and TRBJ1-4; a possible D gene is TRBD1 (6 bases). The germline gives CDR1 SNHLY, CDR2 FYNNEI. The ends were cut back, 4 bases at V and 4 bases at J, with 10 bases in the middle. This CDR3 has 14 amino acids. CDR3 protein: CASSATGFNEKLFF. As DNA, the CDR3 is TGTGCCAGCAGTGCGACAGGTTTTAATGAAAAACTGTTTTTT.

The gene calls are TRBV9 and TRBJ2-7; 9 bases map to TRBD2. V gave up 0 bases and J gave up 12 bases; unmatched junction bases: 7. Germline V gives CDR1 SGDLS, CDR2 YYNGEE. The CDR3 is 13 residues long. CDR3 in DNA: TGTGCCAGCAGCGTAGAAATAGCGGGGGCCACGTACTTC. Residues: CASSVEIAGATYF.

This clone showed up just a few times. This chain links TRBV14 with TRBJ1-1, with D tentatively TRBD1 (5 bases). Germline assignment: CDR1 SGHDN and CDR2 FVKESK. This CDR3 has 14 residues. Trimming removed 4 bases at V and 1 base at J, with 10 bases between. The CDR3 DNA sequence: TGTGCCAGCAGCCCGGGACTGGGGAACACTGAAGCTTTCTTT. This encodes CASSPGLGNTEAFF.

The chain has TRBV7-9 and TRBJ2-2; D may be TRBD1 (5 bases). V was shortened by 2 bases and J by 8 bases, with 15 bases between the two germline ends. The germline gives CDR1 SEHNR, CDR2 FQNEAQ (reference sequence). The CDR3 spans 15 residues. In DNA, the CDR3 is TGTGCCAGCAGCTTATTAGGTCGACAGACAGGGGAGCTGTTTTTT. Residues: CASSLLGRQTGELFF. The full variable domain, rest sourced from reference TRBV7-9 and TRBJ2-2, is DTGVSQNPRHKITKRGQNVTFRCDPISEHNRLYWYRQTLGQGPEFLTYFQNEAQLEKSRLLSDRFSAERPKGSFSTLEIQRTEQGDSAMYLCASSLLGRQTGELFFGEGSRLTVL.

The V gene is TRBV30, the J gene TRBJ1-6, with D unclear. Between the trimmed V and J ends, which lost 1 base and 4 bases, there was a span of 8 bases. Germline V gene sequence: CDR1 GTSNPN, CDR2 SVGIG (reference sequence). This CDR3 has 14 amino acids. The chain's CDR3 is CAWSAWQYNSPLHF. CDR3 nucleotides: TGTGCCTGGAGTGCCTGGCAGTATAATTCACCCCTCCACTTT.

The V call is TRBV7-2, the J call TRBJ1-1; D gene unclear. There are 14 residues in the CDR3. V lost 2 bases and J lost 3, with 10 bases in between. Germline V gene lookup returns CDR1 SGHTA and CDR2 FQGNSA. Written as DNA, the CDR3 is TGTGCCAGCAGCTTAATCTGGGGAGACACTGAAGCTTTCTTT. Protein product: CASSLIWGDTEAFF.

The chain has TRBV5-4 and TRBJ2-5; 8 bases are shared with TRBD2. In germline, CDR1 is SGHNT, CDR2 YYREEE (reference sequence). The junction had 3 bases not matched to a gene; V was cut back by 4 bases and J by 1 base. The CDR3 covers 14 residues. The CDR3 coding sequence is TGTGCCAGCAGCCCCGGGACTAGCCAAGAGACCCAGTACTTC. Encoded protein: CASSPGTSQETQYF.

This chain's CDR3 is CASSEESGVGQFF. CDR3 in DNA: TGTGCCAGCAGTGAAGAGTCGGGGGTAGGGCAGTTCTTC. The chain carries TRBV2 and TRBJ2-1, with D possibly being TRBD2 (6 bases). Germline CDR1 and CDR2: SNHLY and FYNNEI. The CDR3 covers 13 residues. Trimming took off 1 base at V and 12 bases at J, with 13 bases between the two ends. The full variable domain, its missing parts supplied by reference TRBV2 and TRBJ2-1, is EPEVTQTPSHQVTQMGQEVILRCVPISNHLYFYWYRQILGQKVEFLVSFYNNEISEKSEIFDDQFSVERPDGSNFTLKIRSTKLEDSAMYFCASSEESGVGQFFGPGTRLTVL.

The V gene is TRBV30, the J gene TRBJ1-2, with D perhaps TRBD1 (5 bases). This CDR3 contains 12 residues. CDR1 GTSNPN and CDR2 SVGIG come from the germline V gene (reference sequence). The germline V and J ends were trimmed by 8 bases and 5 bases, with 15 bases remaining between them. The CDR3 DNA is TGTGCCCGGGCAGACAGTACTTATGGCTACACCTTC. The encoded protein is CARADSTYGYTF.

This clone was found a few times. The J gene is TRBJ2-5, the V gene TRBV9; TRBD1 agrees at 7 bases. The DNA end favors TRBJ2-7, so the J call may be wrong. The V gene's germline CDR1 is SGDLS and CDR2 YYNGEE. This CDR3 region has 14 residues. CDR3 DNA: TGTGCCAGCAGCGTAGGTCAGGGGGACCACGAGCAGTACTTC. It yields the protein CASSVGQGDHEQYF.

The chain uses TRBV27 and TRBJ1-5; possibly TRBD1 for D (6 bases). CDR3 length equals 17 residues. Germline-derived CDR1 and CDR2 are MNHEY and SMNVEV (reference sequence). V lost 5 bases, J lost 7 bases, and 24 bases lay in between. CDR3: CASSPTPLGRGEQPQHF. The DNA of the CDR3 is TGTGCCAGCAGTCCAACGCCTCTGGGCAGGGGTGAACAGCCCCAGCATTTT.

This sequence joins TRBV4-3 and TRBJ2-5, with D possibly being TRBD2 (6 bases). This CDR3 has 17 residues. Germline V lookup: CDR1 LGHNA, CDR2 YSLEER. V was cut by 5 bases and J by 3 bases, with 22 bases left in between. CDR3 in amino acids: CASSGGRGDRREETQYF. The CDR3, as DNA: TGCGCCAGCAGCGGCGGTCGCGGGGATAGACGAGAAGAGACCCAGTACTTC.